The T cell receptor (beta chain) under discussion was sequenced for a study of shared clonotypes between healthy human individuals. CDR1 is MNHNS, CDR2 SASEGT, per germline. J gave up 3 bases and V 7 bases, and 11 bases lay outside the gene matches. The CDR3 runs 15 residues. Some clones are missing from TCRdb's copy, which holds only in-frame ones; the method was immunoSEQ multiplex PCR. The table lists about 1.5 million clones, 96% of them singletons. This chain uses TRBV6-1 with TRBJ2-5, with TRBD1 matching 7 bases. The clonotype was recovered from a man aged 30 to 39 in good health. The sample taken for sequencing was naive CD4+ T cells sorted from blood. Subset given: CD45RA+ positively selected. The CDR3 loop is CASTSTGVREETQYF. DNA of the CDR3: TGTGCCAGCACCTCCACAGGGGTGCGGGAAGAGACCCAGTACTTC.